A selection of T cell receptor beta chains follows, all from one sample in a study of CD8+ T cells in alopecia areata. TCRdb's copy holds only in-frame clones and misses some; the assay was immunoSEQ multiplex PCR. This table holds some 200,000 clones, 58% found once. The source was CD4+ T cells sorted from blood, collected at week 24, from a patient treated with tofacitinib. The origin of the receptors is a human donor with alopecia areata. The CDR3 runs from the conserved cysteine through the conserved F or W. A D gene is named only where the DNA matches it firmly. Size tells how often a clone was seen (once, few, many) or the class of an expanded clone, and some rows leave it out.

d_gene	j_gene	abundance	len	v_gene	CDR3nt	CDR3aa
TRBD1	TRBJ1-2	once	14	TRBV6-5	TGTGCCAGCAGTACAATCGGACAGGGTGGTGGCTACACCTTC	CASSTIGQGGGYTF
NA	TRBJ2-3	few	14	TRBV9	TGTGCCAGCAGCGTAGGGCCATACACAGATACGCAGTATTTT	CASSVGPYTDTQYF
NA	TRBJ2-7	NA	16	TRBV30	TGTGCCTGGTCCCTTGCAGGGGCTGCATGGAGCTACGAGCAGTACTTC	CAWSLAGAAWSYEQYF
TRBD1	TRBJ2-7	NA	15	TRBV29-1	TGCAGCGTGAACGGACGGGGACAGGGGACCTACGAGCAGTACTTC	CSVNGRGQGTYEQYF
NA	TRBJ2-1	NA	15	TRBV27	TGTGCCAGCAGTCCACTTGCGGACCAATCCAATGAGCAGTTCTTC	CASSPLADQSNEQFF
TRBD2	TRBJ2-1	NA	17	TRBV30	TGTGCCTGGAGCAATCTAATGCGGGAGGGCCCGGGCAATGAGCAGTTCTTC	CAWSNLMREGPGNEQFF
TRBD1	TRBJ1-2	NA	13	TRBV7-3	TGTGCCAGCAGCCCGACAGGGTCTTATGGCTACACCTTC	CASSPTGSYGYTF
NA	TRBJ2-2	NA	17	TRBV7-2	TGTGCCAGCAGCTTAAGGGGGGCAGGGATGGGCACCGGGGAGCTGTTTTTT	CASSLRGAGMGTGELFF
TRBD1	TRBJ1-2	NA	15	TRBV9	TGTGCCAGCAGCCTAATGGACAGGGGCTCCTATGGCTACACCTTC	CASSLMDRGSYGYTF
NA	TRBJ2-5	NA	13	TRBV6-6	TGTGCCAGCAGTTACACTATCGAAGAGACCCAGTACTTC	CASSYTIEETQYF
TRBD2	TRBJ2-1	NA	15	TRBV7-2	TGTGCCAGCAGCCGTAGCGGGAGTATATTAAATGAGCAGTTCTTC	CASSRSGSILNEQFF
TRBD1	TRBJ2-7	few	13	TRBV30	TGTGCCTGGAGCCGGACAGGGTCGGGCGAGCAGTACTTC	CAWSRTGSGEQYF
TRBD1	TRBJ1-1	once	15	TRBV5-1	TGCGCCAGCAGCTCACCCGACAGGGGGAACACTGAAGCTTTCTTT	CASSSPDRGNTEAFF
NA	TRBJ2-5	NA	14	TRBV9	TGTGCCAGCAGCCCCTGGATGAGGCAAGAGACCCAGTACTTC	CASSPWMRQETQYF
NA	TRBJ2-1	NA	14	TRBV15	TGTGCCACCAGCGGAGGGACGCCGGGTCGTGAGCAGTTCTTC	CATSGGTPGREQFF
TRBD1	TRBJ1-2	NA	16	TRBV6-6	TGTGCCAGCAGTTACGGACAGGGGCGATCTAACTATGGCTACACCTTC	CASSYGQGRSNYGYTF
NA	TRBJ2-1	NA	13	TRBV6-1	TGTGCCAGCACCGAAACTAGGGGCGATGAGCAGTTCTTC	CASTETRGDEQFF
TRBD1	TRBJ1-4	NA	14	TRBV4-1	TGCGCCAGCAGTCGAGTCCGGGACAGTGAAAAACTGTTTTTT	CASSRVRDSEKLFF
NA	TRBJ2-5	few	13	TRBV10-3	TGTGCCGCATGCGAACAGGGGAGGGAGACCCAGTACTTC	CAACEQGRETQYF
NA	TRBJ1-1	NA	14	TRBV5-1	TGCGCCAGCAGCTTGGGTCACGGAGAGACTGAAGCTTTCTTT	CASSLGHGETEAFF
NA	TRBJ1-2	NA	14	TRBV25-1	TGTGCCAGCAGTGAAGCAGGGGAGGCCTATGGCTACACCTTC	CASSEAGEAYGYTF
NA	TRBJ2-3	once	15	TRBV18	TGTGCCAGCTCACCACCGGTGACCCCAAAAGATACGCAGTATTTT	CASSPPVTPKDTQYF
NA	TRBJ2-5	NA	13	TRBV18	TGTGCCAGCTCCGGCGCCAGCCAAGAGACCCAGTACTTC	CASSGASQETQYF
NA	TRBJ1-4	NA	14	TRBV5-1	TGCGCCAGCAGGGAGGCTTCCAGCGGCGGAAAACTGTTTTTT	CASREASSGGKLFF
NA	TRBJ1-5	few	12	TRBV29-1	TGCAGCGTTGGGTATAGCAATCAGCCCCAGCATTTT	CSVGYSNQPQHF
NA	TRBJ1-6	once	13	TRBV5-6	TGTGCCAGCAGCTTGGACCATAATTCACCCCTCCACTTT	CASSLDHNSPLHF
NA	TRBJ2-4	NA	16	TRBV4-2	TGTGCCAGCAGCCCTAGGGGCAGCGCAGCCAAAAACATTCAGTACTTC	CASSPRGSAAKNIQYF
NA	TRBJ2-1	few	14	TRBV10-2	TGCGCCAGCAGTGGGACTCCGACAAACAATGAGCAGTTCTTC	CASSGTPTNNEQFF
TRBD1	TRBJ1-3	few	16	TRBV7-6	TGTGCCAGCAGCCCAACGTGGACAGGGGTTGGAAACACCATATATTTT	CASSPTWTGVGNTIYF
TRBD2	TRBJ2-1	NA	16	TRBV4-2	TGTGCCAGCAGCCGTCCTAGCGGGGGAACATACAATGAGCAGTTCTTC	CASSRPSGGTYNEQFF
NA	TRBJ2-5	few	14	TRBV5-1	TGCGCCAGCAGCTTGGCAGATCTTAGTGAGACCCAGTACTTC	CASSLADLSETQYF
TRBD2	TRBJ2-3	few	15	TRBV29-1	TGCAGCGTTGAAGTACCTAGCGGCAACACAGATACGCAGTATTTT	CSVEVPSGNTDTQYF
TRBD2	TRBJ2-3	NA	16	TRBV11-1	TGTGCCAGCAGCTTAGGGCGGGGGGCGAGCGCAGATACGCAGTATTTT	CASSLGRGASADTQYF
TRBD1	TRBJ2-2	NA	17	TRBV5-1	TGCGCCAGCAGCGCCGGTGGGACAGGGGATATCACCGGGGAGCTGTTTTTT	CASSAGGTGDITGELFF
TRBD1	TRBJ1-5	NA	13	TRBV6-6	TGTGCCAGCAGGGGGGACAGGGGGCAGCCCCAGCATTTT	CASRGDRGQPQHF
TRBD1	TRBJ2-3	NA	14	TRBV6-5	TGTGCCAGCAAACAGGGGTGGGCCACAGATACGCAGTATTTT	CASKQGWATDTQYF
TRBD1	TRBJ2-5	few	12	TRBV29-1	TGCAGCGTAAACAGGGGGCAAGAGACCCAGTACTTC	CSVNRGQETQYF
TRBD1	TRBJ2-2	few	15	TRBV6-5	TGTGCCAGCAGTGTCGGGACAGCGAACACCGGGGAGCTGTTTTTT	CASSVGTANTGELFF
NA	TRBJ2-7	few	15	TRBV7-2	TGTGCCAGCAGCTTAGTTCCGGGACACGGAGGGGAGCAGTACTTC	CASSLVPGHGGEQYF
TRBD1	TRBJ2-5	NA	14	TRBV25-1	TGTGCCAGCAGTCCCGACAGGGGGCAAGAGACCCAGTACTTC	CASSPDRGQETQYF
TRBD1	TRBJ2-1	NA	13	TRBV30	TGTGCCTGGTCCCGTGACAGGGGCGATGAGCAGTTCTTC	CAWSRDRGDEQFF
TRBD1	TRBJ1-2	NA	15	TRBV10-3	TGTGCCATCAGTGAGAATTACAGGGGGAGCGGTGGCTACACCTTC	CAISENYRGSGGYTF
TRBD2	TRBJ2-1	few	16	TRBV27	TGTGCCAGCAGTCCCACTCTGACGGGGGGGTACAATGAGCAGTTCTTC	CASSPTLTGGYNEQFF
NA	TRBJ1-5	few	18	TRBV7-9	TGTGCCAGCAGCCGCGACAGTGCGGGGGCCTATAGCAATCAGCCCCAGCATTTT	CASSRDSAGAYSNQPQHF
TRBD1	TRBJ1-1	NA	12	TRBV29-1	TGCAGCGTTGAACAGGGGGGGACTGAAGCTTTCTTT	CSVEQGGTEAFF
NA	TRBJ2-5	few	12	TRBV7-9	TGTGCCAGCAGCTTAAAGGAGGAGACCCAGTACTTC	CASSLKEETQYF